What follows are 6 T cell receptor beta chains derived from one specimen sequenced in a study of T cell changes during pregnancy in multiple sclerosis. Clones were sequenced by immunoSEQ multiplex PCR, and TCRdb holds only the in-frame ones, with some missing. The repertoire consists of about 20,000 clones, with roughly nine tenths occurring once and the leading ten covering about 7.5%. This material consisted of CD8+ T cells from peripheral blood mononuclear cells, taken in the second trimester of pregnancy. Every receptor here comes from a female donor in good health, enrolled as a control in a pregnancy study.

The chain recombines TRBV7-8 with TRBJ2-1; 11 bases are a match to TRBD2. The germline gives CDR1 SGHVS, CDR2 FQNEAQ. The length of the CDR3 is 16 residues. The J segment lost 5 bases and the V segment lost 5 bases, leaving 8 bases of the junction unmatched. In nucleotides, the CDR3 is TGTGCCAGCAGCGAGAGACTAGCGGGACTCAACAATGAGCAGTTCTTC. This sequence encodes CASSERLAGLNNEQFF.

V and J are TRBV6-1 and TRBJ2-7; TRBD2 aligns across 9 bases. CDR3 length: 17 residues. Losses at the gene ends were 3 bases for V and 0 bases for J; bases not matched to a gene: 9. Germline lookup yields CDR1 MNHNS and CDR2 SASEGT. The CDR3 is CASSDFGGTSLSYEQYF. The CDR3 DNA is TGTGCCAGCAGTGACTTTGGAGGGACTAGCCTCTCCTACGAGCAGTACTTC.

The chain carries TRBV19 and TRBJ1-4; 8 positions agree with TRBD1. The CDR3 is 17 residues long. V dropped 5 bases and J dropped 0; count of bases not matched to a gene: 8. CDR1 and CDR2 (germline): LNHDA, SQIVND (reference sequence). This CDR3 is CASSPARGHATNEKLFF. CDR3 coding DNA: TGTGCCAGTAGTCCCGCCAGGGGGCACGCAACTAATGAAAAACTGTTTTTT.

This rearrangement joins TRBV7-6 to TRBJ2-1, with D possibly TRBD1 on 6 matching bases. Looked up from germline, CDR1 is SGHVS and CDR2 is FNYEAQ. V was shortened by 5 bases and J by 4 bases, with 12 bases between the two germline ends. The CDR3 totals 14 residues. CDR3 loop: CASSATGAYNEQFF. The CDR3 coding sequence is TGTGCCAGCAGCGCGACAGGTGCATACAATGAGCAGTTCTTC.

This clone is medium-sized. The chain links TRBV18 to TRBJ2-6; perhaps TRBD2 as D (5 bases). This CDR3 spans 15 amino acids. V lost 5 bases and J lost 2, with 10 bases in between. Germline lookup yields CDR1 KGHSH and CDR2 LQKENI. In nucleotides, the CDR3 is TGTGCCAGCTCATCCGACTATACTGGGGCCAACGTCCTGACTTTC. Translating it yields CASSSDYTGANVLTF.

V usage is TRBV5-1 and J usage is TRBJ1-1; 10 bases align to TRBD1. V lost 4 bases and J lost 0; bases outside the gene matches: 9. Germline V gives CDR1 SGHRS, CDR2 YFSETQ. The CDR3 loop spans 17 amino acids. The CDR3 reads CASSRRQGATMNTEAFF. CDR3 DNA sequence: TGCGCCAGCAGCCGTCGACAGGGGGCGACCATGAACACTGAAGCTTTCTTT.